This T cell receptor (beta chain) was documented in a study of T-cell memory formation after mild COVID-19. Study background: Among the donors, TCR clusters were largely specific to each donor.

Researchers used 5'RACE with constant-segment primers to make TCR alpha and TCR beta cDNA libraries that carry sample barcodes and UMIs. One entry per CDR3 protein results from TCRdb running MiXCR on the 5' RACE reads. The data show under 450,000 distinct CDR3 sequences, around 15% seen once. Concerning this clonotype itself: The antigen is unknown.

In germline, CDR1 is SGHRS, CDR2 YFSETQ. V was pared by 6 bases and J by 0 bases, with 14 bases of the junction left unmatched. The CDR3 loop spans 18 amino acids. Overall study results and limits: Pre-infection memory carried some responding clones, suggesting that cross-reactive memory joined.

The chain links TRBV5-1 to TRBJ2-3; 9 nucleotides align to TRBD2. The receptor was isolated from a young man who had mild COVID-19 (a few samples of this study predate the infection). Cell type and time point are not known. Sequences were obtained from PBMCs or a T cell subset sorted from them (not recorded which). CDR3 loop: CASKSGVAGAPSTDTQYF. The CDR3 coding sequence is TGCGCCAGCAAAAGCGGAGTAGCGGGGGCCCCTAGCACAGATACGCAGTATTTT.